Sequencing of this T cell receptor beta chain was carried out in a study of blood T cells in healthy people across ages. Each donor supplied around 9.6 milliliters of peripheral blood. The second PCR ran roughly 6 to 11 cycles with a sample-barcoded 5' primer and J-beta primers. TCRdb processed the 5' RACE reads anew with MiXCR; each CDR3 protein has one entry. The sample lists over 700,000 distinct CDR3 sequences; about 25% were seen once. These data were likewise used in another study, on T cells of mothers and their children.

Sequenced sample: blood. This receptor was identified in a boy aged 5-17 years in good health.

CDR3 sequence: CASSPSDSYNSPLHF. CDR3 nucleotides: TGTGCCAGCAGTCCTTCTGACAGCTATAATTCACCCCTCCACTTT. The chain carries TRBV2 and TRBJ1-6; D is perhaps TRBD1 (5 bases). The CDR3 has 15 amino acids. V lost 5 bases to trimming and J lost 3 bases, with 11 bases between them. CDR1 and CDR2 (germline): SNHLY, FYNNEI.